This is a list of T cell receptor beta chains from one sample in a study of spatial heterogeneity in lung cancer. TCRdb re-derived calls from the 5' RACE reads in MiXCR, one entry per CDR3 protein. This sample has 6,000 to 7,500 distinct CDR3 sequences; 6.5% to 7.5% occur once, and the top ten carry around four fifths. Sequenced here: PBMCs, sampled at surgery. The receptors shown here come from a male donor with early-stage non-small cell lung cancer. Each CDR3 is given with its conserved first and last residue. A D gene is named only where the DNA matches it firmly. Only part of the rows carry a size: once, few, many, or a class if the clone is expanded.

d_gene	j_gene	v_gene	abundance	CDR3aa	CDR3nt
-	TRBJ2-5	TRBV9	few	CASSVGGMGQETQYF	TGTGCCAGCAGCGTAGGCGGGATGGGTCAAGAGACCCAGTACTTC
-	TRBJ1-2	TRBV28	-	CVSQLSNYGYTF	TGTGTCAGCCAGCTTTCTAACTATGGCTACACCTTC
-	TRBJ1-6	TRBV2	many	CASSDRVLWSPLHF	TGTGCCAGCAGTGACAGGGTCCTTTGGTCACCCCTCCACTTT
-	TRBJ1-5	TRBV27	many	CASSKGVDQPQHF	TGTGCCAGCAGTAAGGGGGTGGATCAGCCCCAGCATTTT
-	TRBJ2-2	TRBV7-2	many	CASRSPEVRANTGELFF	TGTGCCAGCAGGTCTCCTGAGGTGCGAGCGAACACCGGGGAGCTGTTTTTT
TRBD2	TRBJ2-5	TRBV10-1	many	CASSGTSGGTYQETQYF	TGCGCCAGCAGTGGGACTAGCGGGGGGACGTACCAAGAGACCCAGTACTTC
-	TRBJ2-3	TRBV20-1	many	CSARAAPGVGTDTQYF	TGCAGTGCTAGAGCTGCGCCGGGAGTAGGCACAGATACGCAGTATTTT
-	TRBJ2-3	TRBV7-9	many	CASSPRGGSELDTQYF	TGTGCCAGCAGCCCCAGGGGCGGGAGTGAGTTAGATACGCAGTATTTT
TRBD1	TRBJ2-1	TRBV29-1	-	CSVAKTGSSYNEQFF	TGCAGCGTTGCGAAGACAGGGAGCTCCTACAATGAGCAGTTCTTC
-	TRBJ2-2	TRBV27	-	CASSRRGAKDGELFF	TGTGCCAGCAGCCGCCGAGGGGCGAAGGACGGGGAGCTGTTTTTT
-	TRBJ1-1	TRBV4-1	many	CASTGGDSRRPRMHIF	TGCGCCAGCACCGGGGGGGATTCCCGCCGCCCACGTATGCATATCTTT
-	TRBJ1-5	TRBV4-2	few	CASSQAQPGSQPQHF	TGTGCCAGCAGCCAAGCCCAACCAGGGAGTCAGCCCCAGCATTTT
-	TRBJ1-5	TRBV6-6	many	CASSQQQDQPQHF	TGTGCCAGCAGCCAACAACAGGATCAGCCCCAGCATTTT
-	TRBJ2-2	TRBV10-2	few	CASSESDTGELFF	TGCGCCAGCAGTGAGTCTGACACCGGGGAGCTGTTTTTT
-	TRBJ1-5	TRBV7-2	many	CASSQGPNQPQHF	TGTGCCAGCAGCCAAGGCCCCAATCAGCCCCAGCATTTT
TRBD1	TRBJ2-6	TRBV28	-	CASSLWVDREKSSGANVLTF	TGTGCCAGCAGTTTATGGGTGGACAGGGAAAAGAGTTCTGGGGCCAACGTCCTGACTTTC
-	TRBJ2-1	TRBV28	many	CASNYGLTSSYNEQFF	TGTGCCAGCAATTACGGACTAACAAGCTCCTACAATGAGCAGTTCTTC
TRBD2	TRBJ2-3	TRBV2	many	CASSEIRLAGGPGDTQYF	TGTGCCAGCAGTGAAATTAGGCTAGCGGGGGGGCCTGGAGATACGCAGTATTTT
-	TRBJ2-3	TRBV10-3	many	CAISESGSGPTDTQYF	TGTGCCATCAGTGAGTCGGGGAGCGGACCCACAGATACGCAGTATTTT
TRBD1	TRBJ1-5	TRBV10-2	many	CASSLGGKGNQPQHF	TGCGCCAGCAGTTTAGGGGGCAAGGGCAATCAGCCCCAGCATTTT
-	TRBJ1-2	TRBV27	-	CASSLSSLRDYGYTF	TGTGCCAGCAGTTTATCATCCCTCCGGGACTATGGCTACACCTTC
-	TRBJ2-3	TRBV28	many	CASSLGGNTQYF	TGTGCCAGCAGTTTAGGGGGGAATACGCAGTATTTT
-	TRBJ1-2	TRBV25-1	medium-sized	CASSPGTNYGYTF	TGTGCCAGCAGTCCAGGGACCAACTATGGCTACACCTTC
TRBD2	TRBJ2-1	TRBV24-1	many	CATSAGRLAGGRNEQFF	TGTGCCACCAGTGCAGGGAGACTAGCGGGAGGGCGGAATGAGCAGTTCTTC
-	TRBJ2-1	TRBV20-1	many	CSALRSVEQFF	TGCAGTGCCCTGAGGTCGGTAGAGCAGTTCTTC
-	TRBJ2-3	TRBV10-3	many	CAISELRDTQYF	TGTGCCATCAGTGAGCTGAGGGATACGCAGTATTTT
TRBD1	TRBJ2-1	TRBV28	many	CASSPWGTGTGGYNEQFF	TGTGCCAGCAGTCCATGGGGGACCGGGACAGGGGGCTACAATGAGCAGTTCTTC
TRBD1	TRBJ2-5	TRBV5-1	many	CASSQQGAQQETQYF	TGCGCCAGCAGCCAACAGGGGGCGCAACAAGAGACCCAGTACTTC
-	TRBJ1-1	TRBV18	many	CASSPSKGMNTEAFF	TGTGCCAGCTCACCATCAAAGGGGATGAACACTGAAGCTTTCTTT
-	TRBJ1-1	TRBV10-3	many	CAIRAEDGWTEAFF	TGTGCCATCAGGGCTGAAGACGGGTGGACTGAAGCTTTCTTT
-	TRBJ2-3	TRBV7-2	many	CASSLLGETDTQYF	TGTGCCAGCAGCTTACTGGGCGAAACAGATACGCAGTATTTT
-	TRBJ2-5	TRBV7-2	many	CASSLGVETQYF	TGTGCCAGCAGCTTAGGTGTAGAGACCCAGTACTTC
-	TRBJ1-4	TRBV7-6	-	CASSPAGSGNEKLFF	TGTGCCAGCAGCCCAGCGGGGTCGGGTAATGAAAAACTGTTTTTT
-	TRBJ1-1	TRBV20-1	many	CSTHSKVLNTEAFF	TGCAGTACTCACTCAAAGGTTTTGAACACTGAAGCTTTCTTT
-	TRBJ1-2	TRBV7-6	few	CASSLSLNYGYTF	TGTGCCAGCAGCTTAAGTTTAAACTATGGCTACACCTTC
TRBD1	TRBJ2-3	TRBV5-1	many	CASSQRDRDADTQYF	TGCGCCAGCAGCCAACGGGACAGGGATGCAGATACGCAGTATTTT
-	TRBJ1-1	TRBV16	many	CASSQSHTEAFF	TGTGCCAGCAGCCAATCGCACACTGAAGCTTTCTTT
-	TRBJ1-6	TRBV5-1	many	CASSVTGLDNSPLHF	TGCGCCAGCAGCGTTACAGGGTTGGATAATTCACCCCTCCACTTT
-	TRBJ2-7	TRBV21-1	few	CASSKVRKRESYEQYF	TGTGCCAGCAGCAAAGTCCGAAAGCGGGAGTCCTACGAGCAGTACTTC
TRBD1	TRBJ2-5	TRBV12-3/TRBV12-4	few	CASSGTGELETQYF	TGTGCCAGCAGCGGGACAGGGGAATTAGAGACCCAGTACTTC
-	TRBJ2-2	TRBV6-5	many	CASRRQPTTGELFF	TGTGCCAGCAGAAGGCAGCCGACCACCGGGGAGCTGTTTTTT
-	TRBJ2-1	TRBV7-8	many	CASSSHNEQFF	TGTGCCAGCAGCTCGCACAATGAGCAGTTCTTC
TRBD1	TRBJ2-1	TRBV5-1	many	CASSLGQGFDEQFF	TGCGCCAGCAGCTTGGGACAGGGGTTTGATGAGCAGTTCTTC
TRBD2	TRBJ2-7	TRBV6-5	many	CASSGTRLTEQYF	TGTGCCAGCAGCGGGACTAGATTAACCGAGCAGTACTTC
-	TRBJ2-5	TRBV7-2	many	CASSLTGGTETQYF	TGTGCCAGCAGCTTAACTGGGGGGACGGAGACCCAGTACTTC
TRBD2	TRBJ2-1	TRBV12-3/TRBV12-4	many	CASSFLAGGTYNEQFF	TGTGCCAGCAGTTTCCTAGCGGGGGGGACCTACAATGAGCAGTTCTTC
-	TRBJ1-6	TRBV25-1	many	CASSEYLTDNSPLHF	TGTGCCAGCAGTGAATACCTTACCGATAATTCACCCCTCCACTTT
-	TRBJ1-4	TRBV11-2	many	CASTPGVREKLFF	TGTGCCAGCACCCCCGGGGTTCGCGAAAAACTGTTTTTT
TRBD2	TRBJ2-3	TRBV20-1	few	CSAFSGIQDTQYF	TGCAGTGCTTTTAGCGGGATTCAAGATACGCAGTATTTT
-	TRBJ1-3	TRBV10-3	many	CAISSPGNTIYF	TGTGCCATCTCCTCCCCGGGGAACACCATATATTTT
-	TRBJ2-5	TRBV7-2	many	CASSQQVQETQYF	TGTGCCAGCAGCCAACAGGTTCAAGAGACCCAGTACTTC
TRBD1	TRBJ1-2	TRBV7-9	many	CASSEGTAYGYTF	TGTGCCAGCAGCGAAGGGACAGCCTATGGCTACACCTTC
-	TRBJ1-1	TRBV27	-	CASSLSPRGAYTEAFF	TGTGCCAGCAGTTTATCGCCCCGGGGGGCATACACTGAAGCTTTCTTT
-	TRBJ2-4	TRBV14	many	CASSQDQRLAKNIQYF	TGTGCCAGCAGCCAAGACCAGCGCCTAGCCAAAAACATTCAGTACTTC
-	TRBJ2-3	TRBV3-1	-	CASSQDQGITDTQYF	TGTGCCAGCAGCCAAGACCAGGGGATCACAGATACGCAGTATTTT
TRBD1	TRBJ2-3	TRBV15	many	CATSHAPPWARGPDTQYF	TGTGCCACCAGCCATGCTCCTCCCTGGGCTAGGGGGCCAGATACGCAGTATTTT
-	TRBJ2-7	TRBV20-1	many	CSASPHGPSREQYF	TGCAGTGCTTCTCCACATGGGCCTTCCCGAGAGCAGTACTTC
-	TRBJ1-5	TRBV6-1	many	CASSEGGGSNQPQHF	TGTGCCAGCAGTGAAGGGGGAGGTAGCAATCAGCCCCAGCATTTT
TRBD1	TRBJ2-3	TRBV3-1	large	CASSPGTGYTDTQYF	TGTGCCAGCAGCCCCGGGACAGGCTACACAGATACGCAGTATTTT
TRBD1	TRBJ1-2	TRBV4-2	many	CASSQGEGARGYTF	TGTGCCAGCAGCCAAGGGGAGGGGGCGCGTGGCTACACCTTC